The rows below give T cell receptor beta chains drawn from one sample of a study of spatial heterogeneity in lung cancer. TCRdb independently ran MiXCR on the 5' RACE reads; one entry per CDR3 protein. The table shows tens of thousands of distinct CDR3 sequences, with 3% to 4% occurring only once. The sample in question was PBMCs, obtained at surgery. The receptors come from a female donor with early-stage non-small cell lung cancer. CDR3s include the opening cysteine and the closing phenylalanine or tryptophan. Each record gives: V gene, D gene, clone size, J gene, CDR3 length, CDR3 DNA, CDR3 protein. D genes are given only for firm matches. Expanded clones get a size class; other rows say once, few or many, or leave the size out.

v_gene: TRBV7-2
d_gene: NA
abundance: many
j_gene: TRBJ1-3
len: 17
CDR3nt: TGTGCCAGCAGCCCCAATTCCCAGAGGGCCTCTGGAAACACCATATATTTT
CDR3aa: CASSPNSQRASGNTIYF

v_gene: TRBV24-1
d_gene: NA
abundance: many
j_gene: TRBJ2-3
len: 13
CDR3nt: TGTGCCACCAGTGATTCGGGACTAGATACGCAGTATTTT
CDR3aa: CATSDSGLDTQYF

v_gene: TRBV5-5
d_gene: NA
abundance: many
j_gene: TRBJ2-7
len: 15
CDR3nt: TGTGCCAGCAGAAACCCGGGACGGGATGCCTACGAGCAGTACTTC
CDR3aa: CASRNPGRDAYEQYF

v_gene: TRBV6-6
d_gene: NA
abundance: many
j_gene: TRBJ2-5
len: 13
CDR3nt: TGTGCCAGCAGTTCGTCAGATCAAGAGACCCAGTACTTC
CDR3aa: CASSSSDQETQYF

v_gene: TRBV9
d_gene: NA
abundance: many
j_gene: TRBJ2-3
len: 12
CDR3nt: TGTGCCAGCAGCGGGAATCAAGATACGCAGTATTTT
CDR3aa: CASSGNQDTQYF

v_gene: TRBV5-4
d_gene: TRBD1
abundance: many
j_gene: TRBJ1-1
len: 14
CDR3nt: TGTGCCAGCAGCTTGGCCAGGGGGGACACTGAAGCTTTCTTT
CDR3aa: CASSLARGDTEAFF

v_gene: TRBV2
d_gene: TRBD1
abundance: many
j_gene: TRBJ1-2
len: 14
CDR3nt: TGTGCCAGCACCCGGGACAGCGACTCAATCGCTCACACCTTC
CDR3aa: CASTRDSDSIAHTF

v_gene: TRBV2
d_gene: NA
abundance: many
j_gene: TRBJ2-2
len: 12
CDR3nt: TGTGCCAGCGCCCCTTACACCGGGGAGCTGTTTTTT
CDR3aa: CASAPYTGELFF

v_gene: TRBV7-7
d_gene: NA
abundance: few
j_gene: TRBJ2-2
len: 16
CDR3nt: TGTGCCAGCAGCTCTAGACTCCTTAAGATTCCCGGGGAGCTGTTTTTT
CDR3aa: CASSSRLLKIPGELFF

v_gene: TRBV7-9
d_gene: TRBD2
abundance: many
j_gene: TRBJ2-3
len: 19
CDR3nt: TGTGCCAGCAGCCCCCTAATCAAACTAGCGGGAGGAAGCACAGATACGCAGTATTTT
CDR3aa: CASSPLIKLAGGSTDTQYF

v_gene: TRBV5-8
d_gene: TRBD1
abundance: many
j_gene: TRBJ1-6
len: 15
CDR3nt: TGTGCCAGCAGCTTGGGCGACAGGGGGTCTTCACCCCTCCACTTT
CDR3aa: CASSLGDRGSSPLHF

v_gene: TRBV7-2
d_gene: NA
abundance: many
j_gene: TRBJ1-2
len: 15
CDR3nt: TGTGCCAGCAGCTTAGAAGCCCAGGGACCCTATGGCTACACCTTC
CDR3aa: CASSLEAQGPYGYTF

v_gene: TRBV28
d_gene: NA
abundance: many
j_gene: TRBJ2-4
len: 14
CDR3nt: TGTGCCAGCAGTTCAGAGACCGACTCTGGCATTCAGTACTTC
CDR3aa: CASSSETDSGIQYF

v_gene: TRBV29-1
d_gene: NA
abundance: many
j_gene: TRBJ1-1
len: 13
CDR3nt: TGCAGCGCTTCTGAACGTTTAGGAAGGGAGGCTTTCTTT
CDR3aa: CSASERLGREAFF

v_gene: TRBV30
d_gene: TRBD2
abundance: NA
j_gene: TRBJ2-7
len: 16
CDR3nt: TGTGCCTGGAGGAGACTAGCGGAGAAGACCTCCTACGAGCAGTACTTC
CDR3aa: CAWRRLAEKTSYEQYF

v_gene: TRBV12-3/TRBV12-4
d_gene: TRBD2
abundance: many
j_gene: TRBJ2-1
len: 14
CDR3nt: TGTGCCAGCCGTGGTAGCGGGAGACCCAATGAGCAGTTCTTC
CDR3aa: CASRGSGRPNEQFF

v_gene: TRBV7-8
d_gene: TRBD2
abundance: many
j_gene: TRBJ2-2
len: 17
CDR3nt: TGTGCCAGCAGCTGGACTAGCGGGAGGACGAACACCGGGGAGCTGTTTTTT
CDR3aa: CASSWTSGRTNTGELFF

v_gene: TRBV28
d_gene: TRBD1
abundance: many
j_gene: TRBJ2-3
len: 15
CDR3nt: TGTGCCAGCAGTTTAGACAGGGAATCGAGGGATACGCAGTATTTT
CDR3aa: CASSLDRESRDTQYF

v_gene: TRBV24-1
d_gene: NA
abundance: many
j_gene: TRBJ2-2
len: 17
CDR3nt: TGTGCCACCAGTGACACATGGCCGGGCGTAAGCACCGGGGAGCTGTTTTTT
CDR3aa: CATSDTWPGVSTGELFF

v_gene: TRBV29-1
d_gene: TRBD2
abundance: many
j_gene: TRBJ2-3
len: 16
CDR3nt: TGCAGCGTTGAGGAGGACGGACTAGCGGGCCTGGATACGCAGTATTTT
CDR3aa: CSVEEDGLAGLDTQYF

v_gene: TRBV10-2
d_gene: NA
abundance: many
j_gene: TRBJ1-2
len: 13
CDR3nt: TGCGCCAGCAACAAGAACGAGGGATCGGGCTACACCTTC
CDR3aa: CASNKNEGSGYTF

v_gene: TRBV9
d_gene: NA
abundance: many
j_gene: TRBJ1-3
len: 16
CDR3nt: TGTGCCAGCAGCCCCTGGACCGATAGCTCTGGAAACACCATATATTTT
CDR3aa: CASSPWTDSSGNTIYF

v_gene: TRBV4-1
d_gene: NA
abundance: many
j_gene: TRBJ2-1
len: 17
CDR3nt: TGCGCCAGCAGCCAAGTGGACATGGGGCTAGCAGGCCATGAGCAGTTCTTC
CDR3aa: CASSQVDMGLAGHEQFF

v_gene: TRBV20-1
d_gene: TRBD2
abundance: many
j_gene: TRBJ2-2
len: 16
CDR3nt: TGCAGTGCTGGGGTCCTAGCGGGAGGGCCCGTCGGGGAGCTGTTTTTT
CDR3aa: CSAGVLAGGPVGELFF

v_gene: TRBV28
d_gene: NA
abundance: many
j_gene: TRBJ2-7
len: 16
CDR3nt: TGTGCCAGCACCCCCCCCCCGCAGGGGGCGGGAGGGGAGCAGTACTTC
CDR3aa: CASTPPPQGAGGEQYF

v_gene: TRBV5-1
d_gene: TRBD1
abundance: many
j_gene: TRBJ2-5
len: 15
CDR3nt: TGCGCCAGCAGCGGCGGGACAGGGGGGCAAGAGACCCAGTACTTC
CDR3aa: CASSGGTGGQETQYF

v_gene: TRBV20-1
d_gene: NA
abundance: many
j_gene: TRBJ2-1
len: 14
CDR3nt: TGCAGTGCTAGTAATGGAGGAAATTTGAATGAGCAGTTCTTC
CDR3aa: CSASNGGNLNEQFF

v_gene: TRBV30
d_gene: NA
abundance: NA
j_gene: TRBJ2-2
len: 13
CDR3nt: TGTGCCTGGAGTGTAAAGGGGCCGGGGGAGCTGTTTTTT
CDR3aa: CAWSVKGPGELFF

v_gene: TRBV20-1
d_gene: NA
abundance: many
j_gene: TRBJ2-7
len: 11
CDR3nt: TGCAGTGCTAGCCCCGGGCCCGAGCAGTACTTC
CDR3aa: CSASPGPEQYF

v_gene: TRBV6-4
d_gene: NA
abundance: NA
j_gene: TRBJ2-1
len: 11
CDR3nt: TGTGCCAGAATCGGGACCGCAGCTCAGTTCTTC
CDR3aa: CARIGTAAQFF

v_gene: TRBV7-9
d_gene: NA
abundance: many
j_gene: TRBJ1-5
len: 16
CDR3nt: TGTGCCAGCAGCTCTGGACAGAGCAATAGCAATCAGCCCCAGCATTTT
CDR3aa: CASSSGQSNSNQPQHF

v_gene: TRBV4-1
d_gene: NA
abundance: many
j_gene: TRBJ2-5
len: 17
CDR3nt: TGCGCCAGCAGCCACTCCAACAGGGCAGAGAGCCAAGAGACCCAGTACTTC
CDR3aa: CASSHSNRAESQETQYF

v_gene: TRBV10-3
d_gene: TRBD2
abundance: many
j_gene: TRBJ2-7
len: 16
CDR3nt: TGTGCCATCAGTGAGGCATTAGCGGGAGTCTCAGAAGAGCAGTACTTC
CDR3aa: CAISEALAGVSEEQYF

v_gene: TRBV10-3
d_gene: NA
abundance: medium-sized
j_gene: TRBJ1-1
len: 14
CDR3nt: TGTGCCATCAGGCAGGGTTACTTGAGCACTGAAGCTTTCTTT
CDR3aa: CAIRQGYLSTEAFF

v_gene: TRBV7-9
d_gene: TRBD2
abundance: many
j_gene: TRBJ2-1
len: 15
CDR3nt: TGTGCCAGCAGCTTAAGACAGCGGGAGTTGGATGAGCAGTTCTTC
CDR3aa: CASSLRQRELDEQFF

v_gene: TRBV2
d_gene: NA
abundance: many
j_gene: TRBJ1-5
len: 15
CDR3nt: TGTGCCAGCAGAAGAGGGTTCAATAGCAATCAGCCCCAGCATTTT
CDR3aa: CASRRGFNSNQPQHF

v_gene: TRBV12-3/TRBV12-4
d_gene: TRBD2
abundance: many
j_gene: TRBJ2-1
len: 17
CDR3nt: TGTGCCAGCAGTCCGGGACTAGCGGGAGGGCCCCACAATGAGCAGTTCTTC
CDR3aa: CASSPGLAGGPHNEQFF

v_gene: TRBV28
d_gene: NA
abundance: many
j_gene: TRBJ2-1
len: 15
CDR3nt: TGTGCCAGCAGCGCAGGGAAGAGCGGATACAATGAGCAGTTCTTC
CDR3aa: CASSAGKSGYNEQFF

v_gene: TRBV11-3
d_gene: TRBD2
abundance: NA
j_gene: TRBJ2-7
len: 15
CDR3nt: TGTGCCAGCAGCCCCGGGGTAGCGGGCTCCTACGAGCAGTACTTC
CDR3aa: CASSPGVAGSYEQYF